This T cell receptor (beta chain) came from a study of T cell responses to AZD1222 COVID-19 vaccine. There are 15 residues in the CDR3. The germline V and J ends were trimmed by 7 bases and 4 bases, with 19 bases remaining between them. CDR1 and CDR2 (germline): SNHLY, FYNNEI. The protocol was immunoSEQ multiplex PCR, while the TCRdb copy is restricted to in-frame clones and leaves out a portion. This sample has 150,000 or so clones, with just under 90% found just once. V and J are TRBV2 and TRBJ1-2; D possibly corresponds to TRBD1 (5 bases). The sequencing used peripheral blood, collected 28 days after the second dose of the MenACWY control vaccine. This TCR came from an adult who received the MenACWY meningococcal vaccine as a control. CDR3: CASNPRRQLLYGYTF. CDR3 in DNA: TGTGCCAGCAACCCCCGGCGACAGCTGCTCTATGGCTACACCTTC.